One sample yielded the 30 T cell receptor beta chains listed below, sequenced in a study of CD8+ T cells in alopecia areata. Combined cutaneous lymph node cells underwent sorting by CD4, CD8alpha, NKG2D, NKG2ACE and additional markers. Reverse transcribed after extraction, RNA yielded cDNA as the sequencing template. TCRdb's copy holds only in-frame clones and misses some; the assay was immunoSEQ multiplex PCR. The counts give approximately 300,000 clones, none of them seen only once; more than 0.95% is held by the top ten. The source material was CD4+ T cells sorted from a lymph node. The source is a C3H/HeJ mouse with alopecia areata. These mice share the MHC haplotype H2-k.

A word on this clone: Gene names and germline refer to mouse. Sequencing ends 4 residues short of the CDR3 end; the germline J gene provides the rest. The sample contains more than one DNA sequence encoding this CDR3. The chain couples TRBV1 to TRBJ2-1; 9 bases map to TRBD2. V was pared by 1 base and J by 1 base, with 2 bases of the junction left unmatched. This CDR3 contains 16 residues. Per germline, CDR1 NSQYPW and CDR2 LRSPGD (reference sequence). The covered CDR3 bases are TGCACCTGCAGTGCAGCAACTGGGGGGAACTATGCT. Translation: CTCSAATGGNYA. The CDR3 in its entirety is CTCSAATGGNYAEQFF.

With regard to this clone: Each gene name is a mouse one. The sequenced part of the CDR3 DNA is TGTGCCAGCAGTGACAGGGGATCCACA. Translated, it gives CASSDRGST. The entire CDR3 protein is CASSDRGSTEVFF. The chain employs TRBV13-3 and TRBJ1-1; D is possibly TRBD1 (6 bases). The read gets to within 4 residues of the CDR3 end, and the germline J gene fills in the rest. This CDR3 spans 13 amino acids. The germline gives CDR1 NNHDY, CDR2 SYVADS. V lost 2 bases, J lost 4 bases, and 9 bases lay in between.

With regard to this clone: Any gene name here is a mouse gene name. The CDR3 is cut off 4 residues early in the read; its end comes from the germline J gene. The rearrangement links TRBV21 to TRBJ2-1, with 7 bases aligning to TRBD1. TRBV21 is identified as an open reading frame with a role that is uncertain. The CDR3 extends over 14 amino acids. With 6 bases clipped from V and 3 bases from J, the junction kept 5 bases outside the gene matches. CDR3 DNA (partial): TGTGCTAGCAGCGGGGACAGAACCTATGCT. Amino acid sequence: CASSGDRTYA. In full, the CDR3 reads CASSGDRTYAEQFF.

Regarding this clone: Genes and germline come from the mouse. Distinct nucleotide sequences in the sample also encode this CDR3. The CDR3 bases that were read are TGTGCCAGCACCCCGGGACAGAACTATGCT. This encodes CASTPGQNYA. The whole CDR3 protein is CASTPGQNYAEQFF. J is TRBJ2-1 and V is TRBV19; 7 bases fit TRBD1. The missing CDR3 end, 4 residues past where the read stops, is filled in from the germline J gene. This CDR3 comprises 14 residues. V was clipped by 6 bases and J by 1 base; unmatched bases: 4. The V gene's germline CDR1 is FNHDT and CDR2 SITEND (reference sequence).

The table lists this clone with a few counts. Mouse gene names and germline throughout. The CDR3 end falls 4 residues outside the read, so it is completed with the germline J gene. This chain links TRBV5 with TRBJ2-2; TRBD2 matches at 9 bases. CDR3 size: 16 residues. The germline V gene has CDR1 LGHNA and CDR2 YNLKQL (reference sequence). J lost 4 bases, V lost 1 base, and 4 bases had no gene match. CDR3 region: CASSQGWGGSTGQLYF. The CDR3 DNA, read in part, is TGTGCCAGCAGCCAAGGGTGGGGGGGCTCCACCGGG.

On this clone itself: Mouse gene names apply. Read data end 4 residues before the CDR3 end; the end is taken from the germline J gene. The same CDR3 is also encoded by other DNA sequences in this sample. This sequence joins TRBV5 and TRBJ1-2, with D possibly being TRBD1 (6 bases). The length of the CDR3 is 15 residues. Trimming shortened V by 3 bases and J by 0 bases, and 11 bases separated the two germline ends. Germline V gene lookup returns CDR1 LGHNA and CDR2 YNLKQL (reference sequence). CDR3 amino acids: CASSQSGTTNSDYTF. The DNA read from the CDR3 is TGTGCCAGCAGCCAGTCCGGGACAACAAACTCC.

This clone has a handful of counts. Mouse gene names and germline throughout. The read gets to within 4 residues of the CDR3 end, and the germline J gene fills in the rest. This sequence joins TRBV13-2 and TRBJ1-2; 11 bases are shared with TRBD1. The CDR3 covers 17 residues. Germline V lookup: CDR1 NNHNN, CDR2 SYGAGS (reference sequence). V shed 2 bases and J 0 bases; nucleotides not matched to a gene: 6. The part of the CDR3 DNA that was read is TGTGCCAGCGGTGAACCGGGACAGGGGGGTGCAAACTCC. Protein product: CASGEPGQGGANS. The full-length CDR3 reads as CASGEPGQGGANSDYTF.

As concerns this clone: The gene names here belong to mouse. Sequencing ends 4 residues short of the CDR3 end; the germline J gene provides the rest. This chain connects TRBV13-2 to TRBJ2-7, with 8 bases fitting TRBD2. CDR1 and CDR2 (germline): NNHNN, SYGAGS (reference sequence). The CDR3 loop spans 15 amino acids. This CDR3 is CASGGGDWKIYEQYF. The sequenced part of the CDR3 DNA is TGTGCCAGCGGTGGCGGGGACTGGAAAATATAT.

This clone has at least ten counts. The gene symbols are mouse symbols. The read halts 4 residues ahead of the CDR3 end, with the missing end drawn from the germline J gene. The genes are TRBV17 and TRBJ2-7; D may be TRBD1 (6 bases). The CDR3 is made up of 16 amino acids. V was clipped by 3 bases and J by 0 bases, with 15 bases between them. From germline, CDR1 is MNHDT and CDR2 YYDKIL. The CDR3 bases that were read are TGTGCTAGCAGTAGGGCCTCGCGGGACAACTCCTAT. Residues: CASSRASRDNSY. In full, the CDR3 reads CASSRASRDNSYEQYF.

Regarding this clone: Gene names follow the mouse nomenclature. The read finishes 4 residues shy of the CDR3 end, and the germline J gene is used to complete it. This chain connects TRBV1 to TRBJ1-1; 8 positions match TRBD1. This CDR3 region has 12 residues. Looked up from germline, CDR1 is NSQYPW and CDR2 is LRSPGD (reference sequence). Here the CDR3 reads CTCSGQGIEVFF. CDR3 DNA, as far as it was read: TGCACCTGCAGTGGACAGGGGATA.

Note on this clone: Any gene name here is a mouse gene name. With the read ending 3 residues before the CDR3 end, the germline J gene is used to fill in that end. V usage is TRBV1 and J usage is TRBJ1-6; TRBD1 agrees at 9 bases. TRBJ1-6 is marked as an open reading frame, function uncertain. This CDR3 comprises 16 residues. Germline CDR1 NSQYPW, CDR2 LRSPGD (reference sequence). The J segment lost 3 bases and the V segment lost 3 bases, leaving 3 bases of the junction unmatched. The sequenced part of the CDR3 DNA is TGCACCTGCAGTGCCGCGACAGGGGGCTATAATTCGCCC. Translating it yields CTCSAATGGYNSP. From start to end, the CDR3 is CTCSAATGGYNSPLYF.

A note on this clone: Germline and genes: mouse. The read falls 4 residues short of the CDR3 end, and the missing part is taken from the germline J gene. Other DNA sequences within the sample encode an identical CDR3. J is TRBJ2-2 and V is TRBV1, with 7 bases that match TRBD1. Trimming at V came to 4 bases and at J to 3 bases, leaving 2 bases not matched to a gene. This CDR3 has 14 residues. Per the germline V gene, CDR1 is NSQYPW and CDR2 is LRSPGD (reference sequence). The CDR3: CTCSGDRHTGQLYF. CDR3 DNA, as far as it was read: TGCACCTGCAGTGGGGACAGACACACCGGG.

Comments on this clone: The germline and genes are mouse ones. The read falls 4 residues short of the CDR3 end, and the missing part is taken from the germline J gene. The chain links TRBV1 to TRBJ1-2, with 10 bases that match TRBD1. Germline V gene data show CDR1 as NSQYPW and CDR2 as LRSPGD (reference sequence). The CDR3 covers 16 residues. Trimming took 0 bases from V and 1 from J; bases not matched to a gene: 2. The CDR3 loop is CTCSADRTGGNSDYTF. CDR3 bases read: TGCACCTGCAGTGCAGATAGGACAGGGGGAAACTCC.

As to this clone: Gene names denote mouse genes. The read finishes 4 residues shy of the CDR3 end, and the germline J gene is used to complete it. This chain joins TRBV31 and TRBJ1-1, with a weak D call TRBD1 (6 bases). Germline V gives CDR1 GKSSPN, CDR2 SITVG. The V gene lost 1 base and the J gene lost 4 bases, with 13 bases spanning the gap. The CDR3 has 14 amino acids. CDR3 sequence reads: CAWSPRTAGTEVFF. The sequenced part of the CDR3 DNA is TGTGCCTGGAGTCCTCGGACAGCGGGCACA.

In regard to this clone: Gene names and germline match the mouse. The DNA ends 4 residues before the CDR3 does, and the rest of the CDR3 is filled in from the germline J gene. The rearrangement joins TRBV13-1 to TRBJ2-7, with 12 positions matching TRBD2. The CDR3 sequence is 16 residues long. Germline CDR1 reads NSHNY; CDR2 reads SYGAGN. CDR3 sequence reads: CASSDPSGTGGYEQYF. CDR3 bases read: TGTGCCAGCAGTGATCCCTCCGGGACTGGGGGGTAT.

Comment on this clone: Gene names and germline match the mouse. The sample carries other DNA sequences with the same CDR3. This CDR3 is CASSDAGTYAEQFF. CDR3 DNA, as far as it was read: TGTGCCAGCAGTGATGCGGGGACATATGCT. The V and J genes are TRBV13-1 and TRBJ2-1, with D perhaps TRBD1 (6 bases). The read is 4 residues too short to cover the CDR3 end, so that end is filled in from the germline J gene. The CDR3 covers 14 residues. Germline V gives CDR1 NSHNY, CDR2 SYGAGN. The germline V and J ends were trimmed by 0 bases and 4 bases, with 8 bases remaining between them.

This clone was observed a handful of times. The genes are named according to mouse. The read comes to an end 4 residues before the CDR3 does, leaving the germline J gene to fill in the end. V and J are TRBV13-1 and TRBJ2-4; 10 bases are a match to TRBD2. Looked up from germline, CDR1 is NSHNY and CDR2 is SYGAGN. The length of the CDR3 is 13 residues. Partial CDR3 DNA: TGTGCCAGCAGACGGGGACTGGGGAAC. Protein product: CASRRGLGN. The full CDR3 sequence reads CASRRGLGNTLYF.

This clone appeared many times. The gene symbols are mouse symbols. Read data end 4 residues before the CDR3 end; the end is taken from the germline J gene. V and J are TRBV17 and TRBJ2-5; 7 nucleotides agree with TRBD1. This CDR3 spans 16 amino acids. Per the germline V gene, CDR1 is MNHDT and CDR2 is YYDKIL. J lost 1 base, V lost 6 bases, and 10 bases had no gene match. This CDR3 reads CASRRTQGWHQDTQYF. The sequenced part of the CDR3 DNA is TGTGCTAGCAGGAGAACACAGGGGTGGCACCAAGAC. Full variable domain (outside the CDR3, taken from reference TRBV17 and TRBJ2-5): DTTVKQNPRYKLARVGKPVNLICSQTMNHDTMYWYQKKPNQAPKLLLFYYDKILNREADTFEKFQSSRPNNSFCSLYIGSAGLEYSAMYLCASRRTQGWHQDTQYFGPGTRLLVL.

As regards this clone: Genes and germline are mouse. The CDR3 end falls 4 residues outside the read, so it is completed with the germline J gene. The V call is TRBV19, the J call TRBJ2-7; possibly TRBD1 for D (5 bases). V gave up 2 bases and J gave up 2 bases, with 14 bases separating them. The germline V gene has CDR1 FNHDT and CDR2 SITEND (reference sequence). This CDR3 contains 15 residues. The CDR3 loop is CASSIKRTKTYEQYF. The part of the CDR3 DNA that was read is TGTGCCAGCAGTATTAAGAGGACAAAAACCTAT.

In this sample, this clone turned up many times. The gene names given are mouse names. The CDR3 end is not reached by the read, which stops 4 residues before it; the germline J gene fills it in. This chain uses TRBV13-3 with TRBJ2-2; 8 positions agree with TRBD2. Per germline, CDR1 NNHDY and CDR2 SYVADS. This CDR3 contains 15 residues. The V gene end was trimmed by 2 bases and the J gene end by 1 base; junction bases not matched to a gene: 1. The CDR3 sequence is CASSDLGGNTGQLYF. CDR3 DNA, as far as it was read: TGTGCCAGCAGTGACCTGGGGGGAAACACCGGG.

On this clone itself: Gene names and germline match the mouse. The read is 4 residues too short to cover the CDR3 end, so that end is filled in from the germline J gene. V and J are TRBV13-1 and TRBJ2-3; D perhaps matches TRBD2 (6 bases). CDR1 is NSHNY and CDR2 is SYGAGN in the germline V gene. V was pared by 4 bases and J by 2 bases, with 11 bases between. There are 14 residues in the CDR3. The DNA read from the CDR3 is TGTGCCAGCAGTACCGGGACTTTTGCAGAA. It yields the protein CASSTGTFAE. The complete CDR3 sequence is CASSTGTFAETLYF.

With respect to this clone: Mouse names are used for the genes. With the read ending 4 residues before the CDR3 end, the germline J gene is used to fill in that end. Additional DNA sequences in this sample encode the identical CDR3. The rearrangement uses TRBV29 and TRBJ2-3; weak D call: TRBD1 (5 bases). Germline V gives CDR1 MSHET, CDR2 SYDVDS. Trimming took 6 bases from V and 0 from J, leaving 13 bases between them. The CDR3 sequence is 15 residues long. CDR3 DNA, as far as it was read: TGTGCTAGCAGCCCCCCGACAGCTAGTGCAGAA. Translated, it gives CASSPPTASAE. The entire CDR3 is CASSPPTASAETLYF.

With regard to this clone: The gene names here belong to mouse. The CDR3 end is not reached by the read, which stops 4 residues before it; the germline J gene fills it in. This sequence joins TRBV13-3 and TRBJ2-2; D unresolved. The V and J ends lost 0 bases and 0 bases respectively, with 3 bases between them. Looked up from germline, CDR1 is NNHDY and CDR2 is SYVADS. The length of the CDR3 is 14 residues. Here the CDR3 reads CASSDVANTGQLYF. CDR3 bases read: TGTGCCAGCAGTGATGTGGCAAACACCGGG.

This clone was detected only a few times. Mouse germline and gene names are used. Sequencing ends 4 residues short of the CDR3 end; the germline J gene provides the rest. This sample also contains other DNA sequences that code for the same CDR3. This sequence joins TRBV31 and TRBJ1-2; D is possibly TRBD1 (6 bases). The CDR3 consists of 14 residues. Germline V gives CDR1 GKSSPN, CDR2 SITVG. The germline V and J ends were trimmed by 1 base and 2 bases, with 11 bases remaining between them. CDR3 sequence: CAWSPRGGNSDYTF. The sequenced part of the CDR3 DNA is TGTGCCTGGAGTCCAAGGGGGGGTAACTCC.

This clone was found a few times. The genes and germline here are from mouse. The read terminates 4 residues before the CDR3 end, so the remaining end is supplied by the germline J gene. The same CDR3 is also encoded by other DNA sequences in this sample. The chain joins TRBV31 to TRBJ1-1, with D possibly matching TRBD1 (5 bases). The CDR3 has 13 residues. Per the germline V gene, CDR1 is GKSSPN and CDR2 is SITVG. Incomplete CDR3 DNA: TGTGCCTGGAGTCTTCAGGGAGGGACA. It specifies CAWSLQGGT. In full, the CDR3 is CAWSLQGGTEVFF.

On this clone itself: All gene names here are mouse names. The DNA read from the CDR3 is TGTGCTAGCAGTTCGGACAGGAGCTCCTAT. Amino acids: CASSSDRSSY. The CDR3 in its entirety is CASSSDRSSYEQYF. This chain joins TRBV29 and TRBJ2-7; 7 bases fit TRBD1. The read stops 4 residues short of the end of the CDR3; the missing end is completed from the germline J gene. This CDR3 is 14 amino acids long. J was trimmed by 0 bases and V by 4 bases; bases with no gene match: 3. Germline V gene data show CDR1 as MSHET and CDR2 as SYDVDS.

This clone was observed a few times. These gene names are mouse names. Sequencing ends 4 residues short of the CDR3 end; the germline J gene provides the rest. The rearrangement joins TRBV17 to TRBJ2-1; TRBD2 matches 8 bases. CDR3 size: 14 residues. CDR1 is MNHDT and CDR2 is YYDKIL in the germline V gene. V was clipped by 6 bases and J by 1 base; unmatched bases: 2. CDR3 residues: CASRRTGNYAEQFF. CDR3 DNA, as far as it was read: TGTGCTAGCAGGAGGACTGGGAACTATGCT.

Concerning this clone: A clone one base away is much larger, so this may be a read error. Mouse gene names apply. The read ends 4 residues early relative to the CDR3; the germline J gene fills the gap. The same CDR3 also results from other DNA sequences found in this sample. The chain is built from TRBV13-1 and TRBJ1-2; 7 bases match TRBD1. This CDR3 is 13 amino acids long. Germline CDR1 and CDR2: NSHNY and SYGAGN. The CDR3 here is CASSEGQNSDYTF. The sequenced part of the CDR3 DNA is TGCGCCAGCAGTGAGGGACAGAACTCC.

Points on this clone: Germline and genes here are mouse. The read ends 4 residues early relative to the CDR3; the germline J gene fills the gap. The J gene is TRBJ1-2, the V gene TRBV13-1, with 9 positions matching TRBD1. The germline V gene has CDR1 NSHNY and CDR2 SYGAGN. V shed 1 base and J 4 bases; nucleotides not matched to a gene: 5. The length of the CDR3 is 15 residues. CDR3 DNA (partial): TGTGCCAGCAGTGATCACAGGGGGCGCGCCTCC. Its translation: CASSDHRGRAS. The full CDR3 is CASSDHRGRASDYTF.

For this clone: Any gene name here is a mouse gene name. The read terminates 4 residues ahead of where the CDR3 ends, so the germline J gene completes it. The V call is TRBV31, the J call TRBJ2-1, with D perhaps TRBD2 (7 bases). V was clipped by 1 base and J by 2 bases, with 15 bases between them. Germline assignment: CDR1 GKSSPN and CDR2 SITVG. The CDR3 is 16 residues long. The part of the CDR3 DNA that was read is TGTGCCTGGAGTCCCCGAGTAGGGGGGCACTATGCT. Amino acid sequence: CAWSPRVGGHYA. The full CDR3 is CAWSPRVGGHYAEQFF.